This T cell receptor beta chain originates from a study of somatic mutations in cytotoxic T cells in rheumatoid arthritis. For the study at large: Each patient's diagnosis was followed right away by a blood draw (approximately 33 ml EDTA), before any treatment.

Isolating CD4+ and CD8+ cells involved positive magnetic bead selection on an AutoMACS. Their purity was then checked by flow cytometry. The CDR3 extends over 14 amino acids. V was cut by 8 bases and J by 3 bases, with 11 bases left in between. Germline lookup yields CDR1 SNHLY and CDR2 FYNNEI. TCRdb keeps only in-frame clones here, not all; method: immunoSEQ multiplex PCR. Here the sample spans about 7,000 clones, 75% being singletons. As for this clone: Its antigen remains unidentified.

Whole-study findings and limits: There was no significant difference in CD8+ T-cell clonality between rheumatoid arthritis patients and age-matched healthy controls. With age, CD8+ clonality increased in rheumatoid arthritis patients, whereas no such increase appeared in healthy controls.

This chain joins TRBV2 and TRBJ2-6, with D perhaps assigned TRBD1 or TRBD2 (5 bases each). Specimen: CD8+ T cells sorted from blood. This TCR was sampled from an adult with rheumatoid arthritis. CDR3 loop: CASGTAFGANVLTF. The CDR3 DNA is TGTGCCAGCGGGACGGCCTTTGGGGCCAACGTCCTGACTTTC.